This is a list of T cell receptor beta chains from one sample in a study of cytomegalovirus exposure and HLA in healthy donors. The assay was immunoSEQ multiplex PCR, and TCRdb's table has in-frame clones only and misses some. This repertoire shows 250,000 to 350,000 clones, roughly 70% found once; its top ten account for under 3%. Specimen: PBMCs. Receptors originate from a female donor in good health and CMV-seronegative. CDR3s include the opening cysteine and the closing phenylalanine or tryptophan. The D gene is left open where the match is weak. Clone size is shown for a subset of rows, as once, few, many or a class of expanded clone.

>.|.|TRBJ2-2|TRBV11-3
CASSLEAGNTGELFF
TGTGCCAGCAGCTTAGAGGCGGGAAACACCGGGGAGCTGTTTTTT
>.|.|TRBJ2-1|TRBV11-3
CASSFGGSYNEQFF
TGTGCCAGCTCCTTTGGAGGCTCCTACAATGAGCAGTTCTTC
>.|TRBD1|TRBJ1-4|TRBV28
CASSLPGQGGEKLFF
TGTGCCAGCAGCCTTCCCGGACAGGGAGGCGAAAAACTGTTTTTT
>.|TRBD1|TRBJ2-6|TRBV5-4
CASSVTTGGTGANVLTF
TGTGCCAGCAGCGTCACCACAGGGGGCACTGGGGCCAACGTCCTGACTTTC
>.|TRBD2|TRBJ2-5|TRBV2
CASSEDSGSGKTQYF
TGTGCCAGCAGTGAGGATAGCGGGAGTGGAAAGACCCAGTACTTC
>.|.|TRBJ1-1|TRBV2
CASRDLDPTVAEAFF
TGTGCCAGCAGAGACTTAGATCCGACGGTCGCGGAAGCTTTCTTT
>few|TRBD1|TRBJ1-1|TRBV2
CASSYRGPNTEAFF
TGTGCCAGCAGCTACAGGGGGCCAAACACTGAAGCTTTCTTT
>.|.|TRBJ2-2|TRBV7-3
CASSPGGSESAGELFF
TGTGCCAGCAGCCCCGGGGGAAGCGAATCTGCCGGGGAGCTGTTTTTT
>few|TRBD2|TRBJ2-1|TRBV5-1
CASSYPGLAGEREQFF
TGCGCCAGCAGCTATCCCGGACTAGCGGGAGAAAGGGAGCAGTTCTTC
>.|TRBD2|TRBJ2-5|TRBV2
CAVPSGRGETQYF
TGTGCCGTTCCTAGCGGGAGGGGGGAGACCCAGTACTTC
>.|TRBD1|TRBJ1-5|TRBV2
CASSLQGPHQPQHF
TGTGCCAGCAGTTTACAGGGGCCACATCAGCCCCAGCATTTT
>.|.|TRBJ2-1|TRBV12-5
CASGLASGLGGNEQFF
TGTGCTAGTGGTTTGGCTAGCGGCCTAGGGGGGAATGAGCAGTTCTTC
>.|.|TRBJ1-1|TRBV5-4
CASSTGQFMNTEAFF
TGTGCCAGCAGCACAGGACAGTTCATGAACACTGAAGCTTTCTTT
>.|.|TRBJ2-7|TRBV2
CASSPPRGHSYEQYF
TGTGCCAGCAGTCCCCCCAGAGGCCACTCCTACGAGCAGTACTTC
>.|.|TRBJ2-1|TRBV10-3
CAISESGGYYNEQFF
TGTGCCATCAGTGAGTCGGGAGGATACTACAATGAGCAGTTCTTC
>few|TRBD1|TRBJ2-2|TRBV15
CATSRGDSATGELFF
TGTGCCACCAGCAGAGGGGACAGCGCAACCGGGGAGCTGTTTTTT
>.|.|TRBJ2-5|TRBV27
CASSHTGTPETQYF
TGTGCCAGCAGTCATACCGGGACACCAGAGACCCAGTACTTC
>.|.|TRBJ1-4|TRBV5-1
CASSRGGSTNEKLFF
TGCGCCAGCAGCCGGGGGGGGTCAACTAATGAAAAACTGTTTTTT
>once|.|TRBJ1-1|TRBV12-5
CASGLVTVQGRGVMNTEAFF
TGTGCTAGTGGTTTGGTAACGGTTCAGGGGAGGGGGGTCATGAACACTGAAGCTTTCTTT
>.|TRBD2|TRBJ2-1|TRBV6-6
CASSYGAGVDEQFF
TGTGCCAGCAGTTATGGAGCGGGAGTTGATGAGCAGTTCTTC
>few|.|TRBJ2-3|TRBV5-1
CASSLAGLTATDTQYF
TGCGCCAGCAGCTTGGCGGGACTCACCGCCACAGATACGCAGTATTTT
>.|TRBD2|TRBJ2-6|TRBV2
CASSWEGLVAGANILTF
TGTGCCAGCAGTTGGGAGGGGTTGGTAGCTGGGGCCAACATCCTGACTTTC
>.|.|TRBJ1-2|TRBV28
CASSSSYYGYTF
TGTGCCAGCAGTTCGTCCTACTATGGCTACACCTTC
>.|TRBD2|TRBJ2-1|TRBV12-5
CASGLPLSSGNEQFF
TGTGCTAGTGGTTTGCCCCTCTCTAGCGGCAATGAGCAGTTCTTC
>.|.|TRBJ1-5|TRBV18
CASSPKGVSNQPQHF
TGTGCCAGCTCACCAAAAGGGGTTAGCAATCAGCCCCAGCATTTT
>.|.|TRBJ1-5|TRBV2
CASSEKTDSNQPQHF
TGTGCCAGCAGTGAAAAGACAGATAGCAATCAGCCCCAGCATTTT
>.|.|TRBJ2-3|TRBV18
CASSRSGFSTDTQYF
TGTGCCAGCTCCCGGAGCGGGTTTAGCACAGATACGCAGTATTTT
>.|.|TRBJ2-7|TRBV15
CATSSPPVYEQYF
TGTGCCACCAGCAGCCCCCCCGTCTACGAGCAGTACTTC
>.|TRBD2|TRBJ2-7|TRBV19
CASTMTGTSGSFYEQYF
TGTGCCAGTACCATGACCGGGACTAGCGGTTCTTTCTACGAGCAGTACTTC
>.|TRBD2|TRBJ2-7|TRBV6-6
CASSSGTQYEQYF
TGTGCCAGCAGCAGCGGGACTCAATACGAGCAGTACTTC
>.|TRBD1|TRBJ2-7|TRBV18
CASSPTGSYEQYF
TGTGCCAGCTCACCGACAGGGTCCTACGAGCAGTACTTC
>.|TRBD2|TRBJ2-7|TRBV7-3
CASSATGTSFSEQYF
TGTGCCAGCAGCGCTACCGGGACTAGCTTCTCCGAGCAGTACTTC
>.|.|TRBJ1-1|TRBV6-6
CASSYGPGNTEAFF
TGTGCCAGCAGTTACGGCCCGGGGAACACTGAAGCTTTCTTT
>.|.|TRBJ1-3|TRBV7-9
CASSLYGTSGGNTIYF
TGTGCCAGCAGCTTGTACGGGACTTCGGGAGGAAACACCATATATTTT
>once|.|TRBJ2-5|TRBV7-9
CSSSLRALETQYF
TGTTCCAGCAGCTTGAGGGCCTTGGAGACCCAGTACTTC
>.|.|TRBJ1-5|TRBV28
CASRSREYNQPQHF
TGTGCCAGCAGATCAAGGGAGTACAATCAGCCCCAGCATTTT
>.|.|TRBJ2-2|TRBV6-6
CASSSSTGELFF
TGTGCCAGCAGTTCTAGCACCGGGGAGCTGTTTTTT
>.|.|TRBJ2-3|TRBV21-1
CASSPGDSTDTQYF
TGTGCCAGCAGCCCAGGGGATAGCACAGATACGCAGTATTTT
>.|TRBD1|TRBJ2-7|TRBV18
CASSLGQESYEQYF
TGTGCCAGCTCACTAGGACAGGAATCCTACGAGCAGTACTTC
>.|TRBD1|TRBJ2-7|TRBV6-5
CASTTSGTGEGEQYF
TGTGCCAGCACTACATCCGGGACAGGGGAGGGGGAGCAGTACTTC
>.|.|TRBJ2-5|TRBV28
CASSSATGSQETQYF
TGTGCCAGCAGTTCAGCGACCGGGAGCCAAGAGACCCAGTACTTC
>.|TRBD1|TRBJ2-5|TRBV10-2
CASRGRTGGGETQYF
TGCGCCAGCAGGGGACGGACAGGGGGGGGAGAGACCCAGTACTTC
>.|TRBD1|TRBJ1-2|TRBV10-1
CASSERQGYGYTF
TGCGCCAGCAGTGAAAGACAGGGGTATGGCTACACCTTC
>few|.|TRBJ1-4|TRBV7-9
CSSSSTRVRQEKLFF
TGTTCCAGCAGCTCTACCAGGGTCCGTCAGGAAAAACTGTTTTTT
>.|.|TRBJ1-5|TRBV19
CASSSPRDINQPQHF
TGTGCCAGTAGTAGCCCCAGGGACATCAATCAGCCCCAGCATTTT
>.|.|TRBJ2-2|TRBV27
CASSLLAVANTGELFF
TGTGCCAGCAGTTTATTGGCGGTTGCGAACACCGGGGAGCTGTTTTTT
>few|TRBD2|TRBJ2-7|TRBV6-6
CASSYTGGYEQYF
TGTGCCAGCAGTTACACGGGGGGGTACGAGCAGTACTTC
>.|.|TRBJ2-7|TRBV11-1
CASSPATPWPSGYYEQYF
TGTGCCAGCAGCCCAGCTACCCCCTGGCCCAGCGGATACTACGAGCAGTACTTC
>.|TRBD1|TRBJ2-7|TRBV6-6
CASSILKDRRTYEQYF
TGTGCCAGCAGCATACTAAAGGACAGGAGAACCTACGAGCAGTACTTC
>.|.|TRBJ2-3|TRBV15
CATSRQAQMTDTQYF
TGTGCCACCAGCCGTCAGGCTCAGATGACAGATACGCAGTATTTT
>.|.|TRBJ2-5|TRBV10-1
CASSDRASGQETQYF
TGCGCCAGCAGTGACCGGGCTAGCGGACAGGAGACCCAGTACTTC
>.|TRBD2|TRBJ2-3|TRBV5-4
CASKPGLAGTDTQYF
TGTGCCAGCAAACCGGGACTAGCGGGCACAGATACGCAGTATTTT
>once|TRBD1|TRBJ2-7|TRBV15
CATSRDRGFYEQYF
TGTGCCACCAGCAGGGACAGGGGATTTTACGAGCAGTACTTC